This TCR beta chain was captured in a study of T-cell memory formation after mild COVID-19. About the research overall: In these data, TCR clusters were largely donor specific.

The table lists this clonotype with a count of one. As yet, its antigen is unknown. The CDR3 is made up of 12 amino acids. V lost 6 bases to trimming and J lost 3 bases, with 9 bases between them. From germline, CDR1 is SQVTM and CDR2 ANQGSEA. Study-wide findings and caveats: Cross-reactive memory appears to have joined, as suggested by some responding clones showing up in pre-infection memory. Day 15 to 85 contracting clones showed balanced CD4/CD8; day 15 to 37 expanders favored CD4+. Mostly located in CM and EM were contracting CD4+ clones, with contracting CD8+ clones located in EMRA.

One entry per CDR3 protein results from TCRdb running MiXCR on the 5' RACE reads. The sample records about 160,000 distinct CDR3 sequences, 30% to 35% being singletons. This receptor was taken from an adult woman who had mild COVID-19 (a few samples of this study predate the infection). Cell type and time point are not known. V is TRBV29-1 and J is TRBJ2-1, with D possibly being TRBD1 (6 bases). Material for sequencing was PBMCs or a T cell subset sorted from them (not recorded which). The CDR3 reads CSVRGDYNEQFF. The CDR3 region has the DNA TGCAGCGTCAGGGGAGACTACAATGAGCAGTTCTTC.